Detailed here is one T cell receptor (beta chain). The antigen is not known. This entry is derived from a study of T-cell reconstitution after alpha-beta-depleted transplantation in children. Notes on the study in general: A year had passed since transplant, and T-cell counts and diversity by then came mostly from newly produced T cells. Expanded graft clones, several hundred of them, were reportedly the source of alpha-beta T cells about two months after transplant. Several patients had high TCRbeta diversity at day 60; it came from surviving recipient T cells and thymic progenitors.

Germline V CDR1 and CDR2: SGHRS, YFSETQ. V was cut by 0 bases and J by 3 bases, with 7 bases left in between. The length of the CDR3 is 13 residues. TCRbeta library construction was performed incorporating unique molecular identifiers. TCRdb re-derived calls from the PCR reads in MiXCR, one entry per CDR3 protein. This table has roughly 490,000 distinct CDR3 sequences, roughly 10% appearing once. The sequencing used PBMCs, mostly from graft donor cells, collected 180 days after TCRalphabeta/CD19-depleted stem cell transplant. This TCR was recovered from a female patient between 2 and 15 years old who had a stem cell transplant for aplastic anemia, so the T cells may come from the graft donor. The chain joins TRBV5-1 to TRBJ2-7; D ambiguous. CDR3 residues: CASSLGGFYEQYF. For the CDR3, the DNA is TGCGCCAGCAGCTTGGGGGGTTTCTACGAGCAGTACTTC.